A single sample gave rise to the 14 T cell receptor beta chains below, sequenced in a study of neurological immune-mediated disorders. MiXCR, run by TCRdb on the 5' RACE reads, gives a single entry per CDR3 protein. The table has about 59,000 distinct CDR3 sequences, about 12% seen once. Sequenced input: PBMCs. The receptor source for this set is a woman aged 55-70 years with HTLV-1-associated myelopathy (HAM/TSP).

This clonotype was counted ten times or more. The chain uses TRBV7-2 and TRBJ2-1; 11 nucleotides line up with TRBD2. This CDR3 is 15 amino acids long. With V trimmed by 5 bases and J by 4 bases, 4 bases remained unmatched. Germline CDR1 reads SGHTA; CDR2 reads FQGNSA. DNA for the CDR3: TGTGCCAGCAGCGAGGGACTAGCGGTTTACAATGAGCAGTTCTTC. It translates to CASSEGLAVYNEQFF.

This clonotype has a handful of counts. V usage is TRBV27 and J usage is TRBJ2-7; D is possibly TRBD2 (7 bases). The CDR3 length is 15 residues. The V end was cut by 3 bases, the J end by 4 bases, with 16 bases between. Per germline, CDR1 MNHEY and CDR2 SMNVEV (reference sequence). The CDR3 reads CASSFGQGRAYEQYF. In DNA form, the CDR3 reads TGTGCCAGCAGTTTCGGGCAGGGGAGGGCTTACGAGCAGTACTTC.

This clonotype has a count of ten or more. The chain carries TRBV5-1 and TRBJ1-2, with 8 bases that match TRBD1. Germline loops: CDR1 SGHRS, CDR2 YFSETQ. The V segment lost 5 bases and the J segment 4 bases; nucleotides outside the gene matches: 10. The CDR3 totals 15 residues. The CDR3 DNA sequence: TGCGCCAGCAGGGAAGGGACAGGCCCTAGCTATGGCTACACCTTC. It translates to CASREGTGPSYGYTF. Looking up the rest from reference TRBV5-1 and TRBJ1-2 gives the full variable domain: KAGVTQTPRYLIKTRGQQVTLSCSPISGHRSVSWYQQTPGQGLQFLFEYFSETQRNKGNFPGRFSGRQFSNSRSEMNVSTLELGDSALYLCASREGTGPSYGYTFGSGTRLTVV.

The chain couples TRBV20-1 to TRBJ1-2; 8 bases agree with TRBD1. V lost 5 bases, J lost 8 bases, and 13 bases stayed unmatched. CDR1 and CDR2 from the germline V gene are DFQATT and SNEGSKA (reference sequence). The CDR3 consists of 14 residues. This chain's CDR3 is CSASPPGQEGGYTF. CDR3 DNA sequence: TGCAGTGCTTCCCCCCCGGGACAGGAGGGGGGCTACACCTTC.

This chain connects TRBV5-1 to TRBJ2-3; TRBD1 agrees at 7 bases. Looked up from germline, CDR1 is SGHRS and CDR2 is YFSETQ. Trimming at V came to 1 base and at J to 6 bases, leaving 8 bases not matched to a gene. There are 15 residues in the CDR3. The CDR3 bases are TGCGCCAGCAGCTTGCCCCTGGGACAGATGGATACGCAGTATTTT. This sequence encodes CASSLPLGQMDTQYF.

In its sample, this clonotype was seen many times. This rearrangement joins TRBV5-1 to TRBJ2-3, with 8 bases aligning to TRBD2. This CDR3 contains 16 residues. Germline assignment: CDR1 SGHRS and CDR2 YFSETQ. Trimming removed 3 bases from V and 1 base from J; junction bases left unmatched: 7. This CDR3 is CASSSLTSGRTDTQYF. As DNA, the CDR3 is TGCGCCAGCAGCTCTCTAACTAGCGGACGCACAGATACGCAGTATTTT. Based on the CDR3 plus reference TRBV5-1 and TRBJ2-3, the full variable domain is KAGVTQTPRYLIKTRGQQVTLSCSPISGHRSVSWYQQTPGQGLQFLFEYFSETQRNKGNFPGRFSGRQFSNSRSEMNVSTLELGDSALYLCASSSLTSGRTDTQYFGPGTRLTVL.

This clonotype was counted at least ten times. The V call is TRBV9, the J call TRBJ2-2, with a weak D call TRBD1 (5 bases). CDR1 SGDLS and CDR2 YYNGEE come from the germline V gene. V was cut by 0 bases and J by 1 base, with 10 bases left in between. The CDR3 extends over 16 amino acids. This chain's CDR3 is CASSVVGQQNTGELFF. Written as DNA, the CDR3 is TGTGCCAGCAGCGTAGTTGGACAACAGAACACCGGGGAGCTGTTTTTT.

This clonotype is categorized as medium-sized. CDR3: CASSDVGNEQFF. CDR3 sequence (DNA): TGTGCCAGCAGCGACGTAGGGAATGAGCAGTTCTTC. The rearrangement uses TRBV7-3 and TRBJ2-1; D ambiguous. The V end lost 5 bases, the J end lost 7 bases, and 9 bases lay between the germline ends. CDR1 is SGHTA and CDR2 is FQGTGA in the germline V gene. This CDR3 contains 12 residues.

This clonotype was seen repeatedly, ten times or more. V gene TRBV5-1 combines with J gene TRBJ1-5; the match to TRBD1 covers 9 bases. V dropped 0 bases and J dropped 5; count of bases not matched to a gene: 9. Looked up from germline, CDR1 is SGHRS and CDR2 is YFSETQ. This CDR3 is built from 17 residues. The CDR3 DNA reads as TGCGCCAGCAGCTTGGGGTCGGCGGGACAGGGCGATCAGCCCCAGCATTTT. This gives the protein CASSLGSAGQGDQPQHF.

This clonotype was counted many times. V and J are TRBV27 and TRBJ2-6, with D tentatively TRBD1 (5 bases). Between the trimmed V and J ends, which lost 5 bases and 4 bases, there was a span of 15 bases. This CDR3 has 16 amino acids. Germline V gives CDR1 MNHEY, CDR2 SMNVEV (reference sequence). CDR3 region: CASSGNRPRGANVLTF. The DNA of the CDR3 is TGTGCCAGCAGTGGGAACAGGCCGAGGGGGGCCAACGTCCTGACTTTC.

This clonotype was seen repeatedly, ten times or more. The genes are TRBV6-6 and TRBJ1-5; tentative D call: TRBD1 (5 bases). V lost 5 bases to trimming and J lost 2 bases, with 7 bases between them. The germline V gene has CDR1 MNHNY and CDR2 SVGAGI (reference sequence). CDR3 length equals 13 residues. The CDR3 coding sequence is TGTGCCAGCAGTGAACAGGGCAATCAGCCCCAGCATTTT. Translation gives CASSEQGNQPQHF.

Many counts were recorded for this clonotype. The genes are TRBV14 and TRBJ2-7; 11 bases are shared with TRBD1. V lost 3 bases, J lost 5 bases, and 9 bases stayed unmatched. The germline gives CDR1 SGHDN, CDR2 FVKESK. The CDR3 covers 16 residues. CDR3 bases: TGTGCCAGCAGCCAGCGGGACAGGGGGACTAAGCACGAGCAGTACTTC. Its translation is CASSQRDRGTKHEQYF.

In its sample, this clonotype was seen many times. The chain employs TRBV7-9 and TRBJ1-5, with 7 bases lining up with TRBD1. Per germline, CDR1 SEHNR and CDR2 FQNEAQ (reference sequence). V shed 2 bases and J 0 bases; nucleotides not matched to a gene: 4. This CDR3 is built from 16 residues. CDR3 sequence: CASSLHGTDSNQPQHF. In nucleotides, the CDR3 is TGTGCCAGCAGCTTACACGGGACAGATAGCAATCAGCCCCAGCATTTT.

The chain recombines TRBV20-1 with TRBJ1-2, with D perhaps TRBD1 (5 bases). The germline V gene encodes CDR1 DFQATT and CDR2 SNEGSKA (reference sequence). Deletions cut 6 bases from V and 6 bases from J, with 17 bases between. This CDR3 comprises 13 residues. The CDR3 nucleotides read TGCAGTGCGGCCGGGACCCTTCGTGATGGCTACACCTTC. This encodes CSAAGTLRDGYTF.